The clone carrying this T cell receptor (beta chain) was counted a few times. Its antigen is as yet unknown. The record originates from a study of vaccination and CD4 T cells after COVID-19. Study-level background: Samples after vaccination came a median about 72 days past dose two, ranging 14 to 241.

Sequencing of cultured CD4+ T cell DNA used the Oncomine TCR Beta short-read assay. From cultured CD4+ T cells, genomic DNA was extracted. Via MiXCR, TCRdb re-called the PCR reads, giving one row per CDR3 protein. The table has around 23,000 distinct CDR3 sequences, about two fifths seen once. Indicated time point: late sampling 161 to 241 days after vaccination in a few convalescent patients. The sample's treatment: approximately nine-day PBMC culture with coronavirus spike peptide pools or control peptides (ViraFEST assay). The germline V gene encodes CDR1 DFQATT and CDR2 SNEGSKA (reference sequence). Between the trimmed V and J ends, which lost 3 bases and 1 base, there was a span of 9 bases. The CDR3 has 13 residues.

The receptor was isolated from a human donor who had recovered from COVID-19. The chain uses TRBV20-1 and TRBJ2-5, with D unclear. This sample comprised CD4+ T cells from blood, cultured in vitro, obtained about 7 months after SARS-CoV-2 vaccination. The CDR3 reads CSASGQAQETQYF. For the CDR3, the DNA is TGCAGTGCTAGCGGTCAGGCCCAAGAGACCCAGTACTTC.